This T cell receptor beta chain originates from a study of radiotherapy plus CTLA-4 blockade in lung cancer. The overall study: Overall, roughly 17% of patients showed an objective response, while about 31% attained disease control.

Chemo-refractory metastatic non-small-cell lung cancer patients underwent focal radiation alongside CTLA-4 blockade with ipilimumab. With respect to this clone: Antigen: not known.

Per germline, CDR1 SGHRS and CDR2 YFSETQ. The CDR3 sequence is 12 residues long. V shed 4 bases and J shed 2 bases, with 7 bases lying between them. This table comes from immunoSEQ multiplex PCR, and its TCRdb copy is limited to in-frame clones, with some not included. The table has 65,000 to 85,000 clones, around 76% seen once. Study-level results: Peripheral blood showed expansion of tumor-derived TCR clones after radiotherapy and ipilimumab. According to reports, early shifts in blood T cell clones, alongside interferon-beta, forecast response most accurately.

The sequence derives from a human donor with non-small cell lung cancer whose response to radiotherapy plus ipilimumab could not be evaluated. Some clones in this sample may be carry-over from other donors' samples. Here the sequenced sample was peripheral blood, taken from a patient treated with radiotherapy plus ipilimumab. The chain carries TRBV5-1 and TRBJ2-7; the D gene is possibly TRBD1 (6 bases). CDR3 bases: TGCGCCAGCAGCCGGACAGCCTACGAGCAGTACTTC. It translates to CASSRTAYEQYF.